These 24 T cell receptor beta chains came from one sample sequenced in a study of Ad26.COV2.S vaccination and SARS-CoV-2 variants listed by TCRdb under 2021. What the treatment or condition label conveys for this sample: some 20 received Ad26.COV2.S at low or high dose, single or two shots; about five received placebo; per-sample allocation not given. For vaccine and placebo recipients, repertoires were sequenced using samples collected on day 63 after the first injection. The library was obtained by the immunoSEQ multiplex PCR assay. Entries here come from immuneACCESS through TCRdb and include only in-frame sequences with V and J called. Some clones fail to appear in such tables; in the studies checked, an unresolved V gene covers under half of the shortfall, and the cause of the remainder is unknown. The sample contains over 400,000 clones, roughly 87% of them found a single time. 2.5% to 3% of the sample belongs to the ten largest clones.

Sequencing was performed on peripheral blood, taken in a trial of Ad26.COV2.S vaccine versus placebo. The receptors were gathered from a person between 18 and 59 years old who received the Ad26.COV2.S COVID-19 vaccine or a placebo.

The V gene is TRBV7-2, the J gene TRBJ1-1; unclear D gene. Trimming took 5 bases from V and 6 from J, leaving 10 bases between them. The CDR3 runs to 12 residues. CDR1 SGHTA and CDR2 FQGNSA come from the germline V gene. The CDR3 loop reads CASSLQFPEAFF. The CDR3 nucleotides are TGTGCCAGCAGCCTACAATTCCCTGAAGCTTTCTTT.

The DNA for the CDR3 is TGTGCCAGCAGTAAAGAGATGTCGTTATTCGGCTATGGCTACACCTTC. Protein: CASSKEMSLFGYGYTF. V usage is TRBV2 and J usage is TRBJ1-2; no firm D call. Germline CDR1 is SNHLY and CDR2 is FYNNEI. CDR3 size: 16 residues. With 5 bases removed from V and 4 bases from J, the gap between germline ends came to 20 bases.

The V and J genes are TRBV2 and TRBJ2-7; the match to TRBD1 covers 9 bases. In germline, CDR1 is SNHLY, CDR2 FYNNEI. This CDR3 region has 13 residues. V was pared by 4 bases and J by 3 bases, with 1 base of the junction left unmatched. This chain's CDR3 is CASSGGQGYEQYV. The DNA of the CDR3 is TGTGCCAGCAGTGGGGGACAGGGCTACGAGCAGTACGTC.

The chain employs TRBV4-3 and TRBJ1-2; D may be TRBD1 (5 bases). The germline V and J ends were trimmed by 1 base and 4 bases, with 7 bases remaining between them. Germline values: CDR1 LGHNA, CDR2 YSLEER. This CDR3 is built from 13 residues. CDR3 sequence: CASSQAGTYGYTF. The DNA for the CDR3 is TGCGCCAGCAGCCAAGCGGGGACCTATGGCTACACCTTC.

The gene calls are TRBV10-3 and TRBJ1-6; possible D gene TRBD1, 6 bases. V lost 6 bases, J lost 12 bases, and 15 bases lay in between. There are 13 residues in the CDR3. Germline V gene sequence: CDR1 ENHRY, CDR2 SYGVKD. CDR3 amino acids: CAISTGSREPLHF. Written as DNA, the CDR3 is TGTGCCATCAGCACAGGGAGTCGGGAACCCCTCCACTTT.

The V call is TRBV10-3, the J call TRBJ2-1, with TRBD1 matching 10 bases. Trimming cost V 4 bases and J 1 base; bases outside gene matches: 4. The CDR3 sequence is 16 residues long. Germline CDR1 ENHRY, CDR2 SYGVKD. CDR3 protein: CAISGQGANSYNEQFF. Written as DNA, the CDR3 is TGTGCCATCAGTGGACAGGGGGCTAATTCCTACAATGAGCAGTTCTTC.

The chain employs TRBV18 and TRBJ2-7, with D hard to call. The CDR3 is 14 residues long. Germline V lookup: CDR1 KGHSH, CDR2 LQKENI. Trimming pared 2 bases from V and 1 base from J, leaving 9 bases between. For the CDR3, the DNA is TGTGCCAGCTCACCAGGGTTCAGGTCCTACGAGCAGTACGTC. Residues: CASSPGFRSYEQYV.

Notes on this clone: Distinct nucleotide sequences in the sample also encode this CDR3. The chain is built from TRBV5-1 and TRBJ1-2, with 9 bases that match TRBD1. V trimming: 0 bases; J trimming: 4 bases; junction bases outside the gene matches: 4. The CDR3 contains 15 residues. Germline V CDR1 and CDR2: SGHRS, YFSETQ. The CDR3 DNA reads TGCGCCAGCAGCTTGGGGGGACAGGGACTCTATGGCTACACCTTC. This translates into CASSLGGQGLYGYTF. Full variable domain (remainder filled in from reference TRBV5-1 and TRBJ1-2): KAGVTQTPRYLIKTRGQQVTLSCSPISGHRSVSWYQQTPGQGLQFLFEYFSETQRNKGNFPGRFSGRQFSNSRSEMNVSTLELGDSALYLCASSLGGQGLYGYTFGSGTRLTVV.

The sample holds one count of this clone. The chain recombines TRBV7-3 with TRBJ1-4, with D perhaps matching TRBD1 (5 bases). CDR1 and CDR2 from the germline V gene are SGHTA and FQGTGA. The CDR3 sequence is 13 residues long. Trimming took 3 bases from V and 3 from J, leaving 5 bases between them. The chain's CDR3 is CASSLGPNEKLFF. CDR3 bases: TGTGCCAGCAGCTTGGGGCCTAATGAAAAACTGTTTTTT.

This clone appeared once. The J gene is TRBJ2-7, the V gene TRBV5-4; 8 bases are shared with TRBD1. V shed 2 bases, J shed 3 bases, and the junction held 10 bases outside the gene matches. This CDR3 comprises 16 residues. The germline CDR1 and CDR2 sequences are SGHNT and YYREEE (reference sequence). CDR3 bases: TGTGCCAGCAGCTTAGGACCGGGACAGGAGAACTACGAGCAGTACTTC. Residues: CASSLGPGQENYEQYF.

The rearrangement uses TRBV15 and TRBJ2-1; the D is unclear. The V and J ends lost 1 base and 9 bases respectively, with 10 bases between them. This CDR3 is 13 amino acids long. Germline V gene sequence: CDR1 LNHNV, CDR2 YYDKDF (reference sequence). For the CDR3, the DNA is TGTGCCACCAGCAGAGCAGCCCTTCGTGAGCAGTTCTTC. Translating gives CATSRAALREQFF.

This rearrangement joins TRBV30 to TRBJ2-5, with D unresolved. The germline V gene has CDR1 GTSNPN and CDR2 SVGIG (reference sequence). Trimming pared 5 bases from V and 1 base from J, leaving 11 bases between. The CDR3 extends over 13 amino acids. The CDR3 is CAWGRVFQETQYF. DNA for the CDR3: TGTGCCTGGGGACGGGTGTTCCAAGAGACCCAGTACTTC.

V gene TRBV7-2 combines with J gene TRBJ2-3; D is unresolved. The CDR3 has 14 amino acids. In germline, CDR1 is SGHTA, CDR2 FQGNSA. The V end lost 1 base, the J end lost 2 bases, and 7 bases lay between the germline ends. CDR3 coding DNA: TGTGCCAGCAGCTTAGGCAGGTCCACAGATACGCAGTATTTT. Translated: CASSLGRSTDTQYF.

The gene calls are TRBV30 and TRBJ2-7; 8 bases are shared with TRBD2. CDR1 and CDR2 (germline): GTSNPN, SVGIG (reference sequence). The V segment lost 4 bases and the J segment 2 bases; nucleotides outside the gene matches: 4. CDR3 length: 13 amino acids. CDR3 coding DNA: TGTGCCTGGACCCGGGGGGGGCCCTACGAGCAGTACTTC. Translated, it gives CAWTRGGPYEQYF.

The rearrangement joins TRBV7-2 to TRBJ2-7; TRBD2 might be the D (5 bases). The CDR3 spans 15 residues. The V gene's germline CDR1 is SGHTA and CDR2 FQGNSA. V was shortened by 2 bases and J by 0 bases, with 11 bases between the two germline ends. The CDR3 coding sequence is TGTGCCAGCAGCTTACGGGCGGGCAGCTCCTACGAGCAGTACTTC. Protein: CASSLRAGSSYEQYF.

The chain has TRBV7-9 and TRBJ2-2; D might be TRBD1 or TRBD2, each matching 6 bases. Trimming removed 0 bases from V and 2 bases from J, with 13 bases in between. This CDR3 is built from 17 residues. CDR1 and CDR2 from the germline V gene are SEHNR and FQNEAQ (reference sequence). In DNA, the CDR3 is TGTGCCAGCAGCTTAGCTGGAGGGGGGCTTAACACCGGGGAGCTGTTTTTT. It is translated as CASSLAGGGLNTGELFF.

The chain uses TRBV10-3 and TRBJ1-2; D is perhaps TRBD1 (5 bases). CDR3 length equals 14 residues. V lost 0 bases and J 7 bases, leaving 12 bases between the germline ends. Germline CDR1 is ENHRY and CDR2 is SYGVKD. Here the CDR3 DNA reads TGTGCCATCAGTGAGTCGAGGCAGGGAGGTGGCTACACCTTC. This encodes CAISESRQGGGYTF.

The chain employs TRBV2 and TRBJ1-1; weak D call: TRBD1 (5 bases). The germline CDR1 and CDR2 sequences are SNHLY and FYNNEI. The CDR3 runs to 14 residues. The V and J ends lost 6 bases and 4 bases respectively, with 15 bases between them. CDR3 sequence (DNA): TGTGCCAGCAGCCAGGACACCGGAGGCACTGAAGCTTTCTTT. As protein: CASSQDTGGTEAFF.

This chain joins TRBV6-5 and TRBJ1-5; maybe TRBD1 (5 bases). Trimming shortened V by 5 bases and J by 5 bases, and 13 bases separated the two germline ends. Germline CDR1 reads MNHEY; CDR2 reads SVGAGI. This CDR3 is 14 amino acids long. DNA for the CDR3: TGTGCCAGCAGTCTTACAAGGGGTGATCAGCCCCAGCATTTT. Protein sequence: CASSLTRGDQPQHF.

The genes are TRBV24-1 and TRBJ2-6; D is tentatively TRBD1 or TRBD2 (5 bases each). Per the germline V gene, CDR1 is KGHDR and CDR2 is SFDVKD. CDR3 length equals 13 residues. V was cut by 9 bases and J by 2 bases, with 7 bases left in between. The CDR3 DNA reads TGTGCCACCGGGGGAGCTGGGGCCAACGTCCTGACTTTC. Translated: CATGGAGANVLTF.

This chain connects TRBV5-1 to TRBJ2-6, with D hard to call. V was clipped by 1 base and J by 0 bases, with 8 bases between them. The CDR3 contains 16 residues. Germline V gene sequence: CDR1 SGHRS, CDR2 YFSETQ. CDR3 in amino acids: CASSLSPISGANVLTF. The CDR3, as DNA: TGCGCCAGCAGCTTGAGCCCAATCTCTGGGGCCAACGTCCTGACTTTC.

The V gene is TRBV11-2, the J gene TRBJ1-1, with 9 bases identical to TRBD1. In germline, CDR1 is SGHAT, CDR2 FQNNGV. The V gene end was trimmed by 0 bases and the J gene end by 7 bases; junction bases not matched to a gene: 6. CDR3 size: 15 residues. The DNA of the CDR3 is TGTGCCAGCAGCTTAGATTTGTGGACAGGGGATGAAGCTTTCTTT. This translates into CASSLDLWTGDEAFF.

The chain recombines TRBV7-3 with TRBJ1-2, with TRBD1 identical over 8 bases. Trimming at V came to 3 bases and at J to 8 bases, leaving 5 bases not matched to a gene. The CDR3 consists of 13 residues. Germline V CDR1 and CDR2: SGHTA, FQGTGA. CDR3 loop: CASSFDRGRGYTF. CDR3 DNA: TGTGCCAGCAGCTTCGACAGGGGTCGAGGCTACACCTTC.

This rearrangement joins TRBV9 to TRBJ2-1; TRBD1 might be the D (5 bases). In germline, CDR1 is SGDLS, CDR2 YYNGEE. Deletions cut 0 bases from V and 3 bases from J, with 10 bases between. There are 15 residues in the CDR3. CDR3 loop: CASSVVGALYNEQFF. The CDR3 coding sequence is TGTGCCAGCAGCGTAGTTGGGGCCCTCTACAATGAGCAGTTCTTC. Full variable domain (rest looked up from reference TRBV9 and TRBJ2-1): DSGVTQTPKHLITATGQRVTLRCSPRSGDLSVYWYQQSLDQGLQFLIQYYNGEERAKGNILERFSAQQFPDLHSELNLSSLELGDSALYFCASSVVGALYNEQFFGPGTRLTVL.